The 2 T cell receptor beta chains presented below share a single source sample, sequenced in a study of cytomegalovirus exposure and HLA in healthy donors. The PCR used 60 Vbeta and 13 Jbeta primers. Data came from immunoSEQ multiplex PCR; TCRdb stores just in-frame clones and leaves some out. Here the sample spans under 200,000 clones, 80% to 85% being singletons. What was sequenced was PBMCs. These receptors were obtained from a man aged 18 to 29 in good health and CMV-seronegative.

This clone was seen a single time. This chain connects TRBV27 to TRBJ2-7, with a weak D call TRBD2 (7 bases). Germline-derived CDR1 and CDR2 are MNHEY and SMNVEV (reference sequence). V was clipped by 4 bases and J by 5 bases, with 15 bases between them. This CDR3 comprises 14 residues. CDR3 DNA sequence: TGTGCCAGCAGTTGGACAGCGGGGAAGGACGAGCAGTACTTC. Translation: CASSWTAGKDEQYF.

This rearrangement joins TRBV5-5 to TRBJ2-7, with D uncertain. Between the trimmed V and J ends, which lost 3 bases and 7 bases, there was a span of 23 bases. The length of the CDR3 is 16 residues. Germline V gene data show CDR1 as SGHKS and CDR2 as YYEKEE (reference sequence). The CDR3 loop is CASSSPPGPLLGEQYF. In nucleotides, the CDR3 is TGTGCCAGCAGCTCGCCCCCGGGTCCTCTTCTGGGTGAGCAGTACTTC.